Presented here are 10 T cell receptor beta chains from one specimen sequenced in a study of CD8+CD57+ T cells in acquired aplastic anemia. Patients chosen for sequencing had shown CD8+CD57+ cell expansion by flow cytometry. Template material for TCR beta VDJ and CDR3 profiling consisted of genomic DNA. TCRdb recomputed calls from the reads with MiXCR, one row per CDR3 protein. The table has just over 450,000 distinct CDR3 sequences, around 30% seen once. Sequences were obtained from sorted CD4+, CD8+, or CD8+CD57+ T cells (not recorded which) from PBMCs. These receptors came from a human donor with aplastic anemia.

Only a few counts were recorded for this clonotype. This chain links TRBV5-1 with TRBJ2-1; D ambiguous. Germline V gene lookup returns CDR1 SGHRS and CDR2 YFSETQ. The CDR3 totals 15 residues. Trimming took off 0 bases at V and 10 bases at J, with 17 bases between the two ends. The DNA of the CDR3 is TGCGCCAGCAGCTTGGATTTGCCTTCGGTGGCAGAGCAGTTCTTC. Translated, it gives CASSLDLPSVAEQFF.

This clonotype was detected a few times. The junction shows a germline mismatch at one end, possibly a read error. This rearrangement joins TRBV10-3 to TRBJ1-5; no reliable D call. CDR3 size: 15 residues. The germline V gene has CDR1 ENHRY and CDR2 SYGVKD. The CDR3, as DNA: TGTGCCAGCAGTTACTCACAGATTAGCAATCAGCCCCAGCATTTT. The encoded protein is CASSYSQISNQPQHF.

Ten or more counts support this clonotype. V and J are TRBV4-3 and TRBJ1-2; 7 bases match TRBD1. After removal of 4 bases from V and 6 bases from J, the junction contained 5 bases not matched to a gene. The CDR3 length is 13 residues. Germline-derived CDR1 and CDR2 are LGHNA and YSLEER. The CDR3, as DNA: TGCGCCAGCAGCCGGAAAGGGGGCGATGGCTACACCTTC. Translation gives CASSRKGGDGYTF.

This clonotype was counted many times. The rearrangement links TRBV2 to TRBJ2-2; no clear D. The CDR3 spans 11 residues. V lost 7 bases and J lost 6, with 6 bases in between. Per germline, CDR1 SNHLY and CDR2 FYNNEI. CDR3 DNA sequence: TGTGCCAGCATTTTCCCCGGGGAGCTGTTTTTT. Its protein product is CASIFPGELFF.

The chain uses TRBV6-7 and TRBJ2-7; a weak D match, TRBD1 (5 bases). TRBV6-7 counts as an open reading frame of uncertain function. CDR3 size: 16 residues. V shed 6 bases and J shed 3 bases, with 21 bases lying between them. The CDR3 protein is CASSPRAIRAIYEQYF. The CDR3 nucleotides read TGTGCCAGCAGCCCCAGGGCAATTAGAGCAATCTACGAGCAGTACTTC.

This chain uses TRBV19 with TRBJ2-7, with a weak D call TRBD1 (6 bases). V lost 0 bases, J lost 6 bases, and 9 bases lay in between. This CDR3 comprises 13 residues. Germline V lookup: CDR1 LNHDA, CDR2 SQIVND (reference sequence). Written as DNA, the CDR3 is TGTGCCAGTAGTATAGAAGGGACACGCGAGCAGTACTTC. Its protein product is CASSIEGTREQYF.

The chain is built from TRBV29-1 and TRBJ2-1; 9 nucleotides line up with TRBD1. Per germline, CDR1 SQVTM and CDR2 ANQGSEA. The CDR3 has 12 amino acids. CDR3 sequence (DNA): TGCAGTTCGGGACAGGGCATCAATGAGCAGTTCTTC. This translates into CSSGQGINEQFF.

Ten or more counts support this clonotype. The CDR3 DNA follows: TGTGCCACCAGCAGAGGTGTTCAACGCCAGCATTTT. As protein: CATSRGVQRQHF. The rearrangement uses TRBV15 and TRBJ1-5; the D is unclear. The CDR3 is 12 residues long. Deletions cut 1 base from V and 12 bases from J, with 10 bases between. Germline V gives CDR1 LNHNV, CDR2 YYDKDF (reference sequence).

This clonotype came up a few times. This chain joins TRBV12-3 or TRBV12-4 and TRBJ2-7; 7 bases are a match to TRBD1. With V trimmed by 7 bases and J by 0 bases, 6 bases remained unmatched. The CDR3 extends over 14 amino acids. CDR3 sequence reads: CASTGDRDSYEQYF. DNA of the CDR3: TGTGCCAGCACTGGGGACAGAGACTCCTACGAGCAGTACTTC.

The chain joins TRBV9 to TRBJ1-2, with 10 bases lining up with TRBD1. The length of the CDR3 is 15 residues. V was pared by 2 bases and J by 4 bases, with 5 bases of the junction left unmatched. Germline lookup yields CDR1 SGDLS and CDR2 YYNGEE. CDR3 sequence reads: CASSVDRGLIYGYTF. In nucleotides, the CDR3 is TGTGCCAGCAGCGTCGACAGGGGGCTTATCTATGGCTACACCTTC.